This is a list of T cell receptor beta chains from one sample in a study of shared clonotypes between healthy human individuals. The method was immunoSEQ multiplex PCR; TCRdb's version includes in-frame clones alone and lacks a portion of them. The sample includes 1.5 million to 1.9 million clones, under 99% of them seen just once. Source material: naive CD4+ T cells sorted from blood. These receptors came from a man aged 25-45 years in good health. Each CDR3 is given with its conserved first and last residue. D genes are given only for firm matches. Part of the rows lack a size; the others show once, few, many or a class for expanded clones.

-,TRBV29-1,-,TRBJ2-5,CSVEPTGRETQYF,TGCAGCGTTGAACCCACAGGGAGAGAGACCCAGTACTTC
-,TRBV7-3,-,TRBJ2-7,CASSKGQGYEQYF,TGTGCCAGCAGCAAAGGCCAGGGGTACGAGCAGTACTTC
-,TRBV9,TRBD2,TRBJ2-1,CASSVVGTSAYNEQFF,TGTGCCAGCAGCGTAGTGGGGACTAGCGCCTACAATGAGCAGTTCTTC
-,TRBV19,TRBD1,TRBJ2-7,CASSRTGSSYEQYF,TGTGCCAGTTCCCGGACAGGAAGCTCCTACGAGCAGTACTTC
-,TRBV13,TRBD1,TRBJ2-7,CASSFFQGAVYEQYF,TGTGCCAGCAGCTTTTTCCAGGGGGCAGTATACGAGCAGTACTTC
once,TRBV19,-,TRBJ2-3,CASSIAFSAGSTDTQYF,TGTGCCAGTAGTATAGCTTTCAGCGCGGGGAGCACAGATACGCAGTATTTT
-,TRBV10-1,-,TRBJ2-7,CASIERKKYF,TGCGCCAGCATAGAAAGGAAAAAGTACTTC
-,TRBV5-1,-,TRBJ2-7,CASTPRTGSSYEQYF,TGCGCCAGCACCCCTCGGACGGGGAGCTCCTACGAGCAGTACTTC
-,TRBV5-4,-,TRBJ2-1,CASSLPANEQFF,TGTGCCAGCAGCCTCCCCGCTAATGAGCAGTTCTTC
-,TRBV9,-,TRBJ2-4,CASSVGTGVGVIQYF,TGTGCCAGCAGCGTAGGCACGGGAGTGGGGGTAATTCAGTACTTC
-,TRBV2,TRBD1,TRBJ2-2,CASRRQGAVLTGELFF,TGTGCCAGCAGGCGACAGGGGGCGGTGTTAACCGGGGAGCTGTTTTTT
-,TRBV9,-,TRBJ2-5,CASSPRNQETQYF,TGTGCCAGCAGCCCGAGGAACCAAGAGACCCAGTACTTC
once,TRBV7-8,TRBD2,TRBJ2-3,CASSLAATSGSNKDTQYF,TGTGCCAGCAGCTTAGCGGCAACTAGCGGGAGCAATAAAGATACGCAGTATTTT
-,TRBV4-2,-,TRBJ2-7,CASSQDLSGFYEQYF,TGTGCCAGCAGCCAAGACCTCTCTGGATTCTACGAGCAGTACTTC
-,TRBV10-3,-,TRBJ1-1,CAISGHPGGDGEAFF,TGTGCCATCAGTGGACATCCTGGGGGGGATGGTGAAGCTTTCTTT
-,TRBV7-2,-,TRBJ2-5,CASSQTGRTPVYQETQYF,TGTGCCAGCAGTCAAACGGGCCGTACCCCTGTGTACCAAGAGACCCAGTACTTC
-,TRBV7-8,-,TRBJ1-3,CASSSTRGSGNTIYF,TGTGCCAGCAGCTCTACTCGGGGCTCTGGAAACACCATATATTTT
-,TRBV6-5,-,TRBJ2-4,CASSYSGPLRDIQYF,TGTGCCAGCAGTTACTCGGGTCCGCTCAGGGACATTCAGTACTTC
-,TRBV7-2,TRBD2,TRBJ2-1,CASSPGLAGVQFF,TGTGCCAGCAGCCCCGGACTAGCGGGAGTGCAGTTCTTC
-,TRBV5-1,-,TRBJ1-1,CASSQQLNTEAFF,TGCGCCAGCAGCCAGCAGCTGAACACTGAAGCTTTCTTT
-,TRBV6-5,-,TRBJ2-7,CASSLQGGVEQYF,TGTGCCAGCAGCCTACAGGGGGGGGTCGAGCAGTACTTC
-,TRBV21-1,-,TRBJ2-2,CASSPRTGFTGELFF,TGTGCCAGCAGCCCCAGGACAGGGTTCACCGGGGAGCTGTTTTTT
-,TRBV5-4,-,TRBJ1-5,CASSLAGKQPQHF,TGTGCCAGCAGCCTGGCAGGGAAACAGCCCCAGCATTTT
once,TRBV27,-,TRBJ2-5,CASRINRDQETQYF,TGTGCCAGCAGGATTAACAGGGATCAAGAGACCCAGTACTTC
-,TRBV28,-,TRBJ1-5,CASSLLGIKNQPQHF,TGTGCCAGCAGTTTACTTGGTATTAAAAATCAGCCCCAGCATTTT
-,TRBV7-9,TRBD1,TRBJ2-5,CASSLTGYEETQYF,TGTGCCAGCAGCCTGACAGGGTACGAAGAGACCCAGTACTTC
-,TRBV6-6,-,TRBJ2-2,CASRSIYTGELFF,TGTGCCAGCAGGTCAATTTACACCGGGGAGCTGTTTTTT
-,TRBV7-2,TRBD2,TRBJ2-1,CASSPVTGTRLNEQFF,TGTGCCAGCAGCCCCGTAACCGGGACTAGACTCAATGAGCAGTTCTTC
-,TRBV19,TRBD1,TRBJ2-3,CASSNRGADTQYF,TGTGCCAGTAGCAACAGGGGAGCAGATACGCAGTATTTT
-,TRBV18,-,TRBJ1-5,CASSPRGLEPQHF,TGTGCCAGCTCACCACGGGGTTTGGAGCCCCAGCATTTT
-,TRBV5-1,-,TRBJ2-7,CASSLGLLQQGSSYEQYF,TGCGCCAGCAGCTTGGGGCTCCTCCAGCAGGGAAGTTCCTACGAGCAGTACTTC
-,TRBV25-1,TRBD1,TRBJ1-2,CASRAPGQGASNYGYTF,TGTGCCAGCAGAGCCCCGGGACAGGGGGCTTCCAACTATGGCTACACCTTC
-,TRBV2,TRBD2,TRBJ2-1,CASRGRLAGQEQFF,TGTGCCAGCAGGGGGAGACTAGCGGGCCAAGAGCAGTTCTTC
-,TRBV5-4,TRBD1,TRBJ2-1,CASSLADRVHGQFF,TGTGCCAGCAGCTTAGCAGACAGGGTCCATGGGCAGTTCTTC
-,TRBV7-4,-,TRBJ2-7,CASSLRGTAYEQYF,TGTGCCAGCAGCTTACGAGGGACTGCCTACGAGCAGTACTTC
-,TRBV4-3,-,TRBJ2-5,CASSAGAGMGETQYF,TGCGCCAGCAGCGCAGGGGCGGGGATGGGTGAGACCCAGTACTTC
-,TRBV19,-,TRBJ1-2,CASSLDGLYGYTF,TGTGCCAGTAGTCTCGACGGACTCTATGGCTACACCTTC
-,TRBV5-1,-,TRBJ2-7,CASSWETALAEQYF,TGCGCCAGCAGCTGGGAGACAGCTCTCGCCGAGCAGTACTTC
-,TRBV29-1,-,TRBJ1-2,CSAKRASGARDGYTF,TGCAGCGCGAAAAGAGCATCAGGGGCTCGGGATGGCTACACCTTC
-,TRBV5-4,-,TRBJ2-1,CASSRELASSYNEQFF,TGTGCCAGCAGCCGCGAATTAGCGTCCTCCTACAATGAGCAGTTCTTC
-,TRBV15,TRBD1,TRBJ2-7,CATSSRDRGHEQYF,TGTGCCACCAGCAGCCGGGACAGGGGCCACGAGCAGTACTTC
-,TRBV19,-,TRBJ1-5,CASSTQGGDSNQPQHF,TGTGCCAGTAGTACTCAGGGAGGCGATAGCAATCAGCCCCAGCATTTT
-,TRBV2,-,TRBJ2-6,CASKWGLVSSGANVLTF,TGTGCCAGCAAGTGGGGGCTAGTGAGCTCTGGGGCCAACGTCCTGACTTTC
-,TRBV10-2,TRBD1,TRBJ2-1,CASLSRPGQGRDEQFF,TGCGCCAGCCTTTCACGCCCGGGACAGGGGCGGGATGAGCAGTTCTTC
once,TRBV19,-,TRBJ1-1,CASSIAWTVTEAFF,TGTGCCAGTAGTATAGCATGGACAGTCACTGAAGCTTTCTTT
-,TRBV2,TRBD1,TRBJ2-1,CASSAGTVYGEQFF,TGTGCCAGCAGTGCCGGGACAGTATATGGTGAGCAGTTCTTC
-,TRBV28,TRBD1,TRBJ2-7,CASSRTGGASYEQYF,TGTGCCAGTTCTCGGACAGGTGGGGCCTCCTACGAGCAGTACTTC
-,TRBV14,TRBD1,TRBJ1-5,CASSQGGGSNQPQHF,TGTGCCAGCAGCCAAGGAGGGGGCAGCAATCAGCCCCAGCATTTT
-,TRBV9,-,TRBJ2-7,CASSVSGASYEQYF,TGTGCCAGCAGCGTTTCAGGGGCAAGCTACGAGCAGTACTTC
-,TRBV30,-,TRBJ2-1,CAWREAVQFF,TGTGCCTGGCGGGAAGCCGTGCAGTTCTTC
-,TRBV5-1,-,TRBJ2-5,CASSLGVARETQYF,TGCGCCAGCAGCTTGGGGGTAGCCCGCGAGACCCAGTACTTC
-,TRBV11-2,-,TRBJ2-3,CASSLDLSPDTQYF,TGTGCCAGCAGCTTAGATTTATCCCCCGATACGCAGTATTTT
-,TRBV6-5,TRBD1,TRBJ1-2,CASSYSPGQGNGYTF,TGTGCCAGCAGTTACTCCCCGGGACAGGGGAATGGCTACACCTTC
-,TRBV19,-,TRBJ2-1,CASSRNPKGHNEQFF,TGTGCCAGTAGTCGTAACCCTAAGGGCCACAATGAGCAGTTCTTC
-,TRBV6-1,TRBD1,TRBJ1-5,CASMGTGDGNQPQHF,TGTGCCAGCATGGGTACAGGGGATGGCAATCAGCCCCAGCATTTT
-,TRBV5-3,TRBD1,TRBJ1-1,CARRHDRGPEAFF,TGTGCCAGAAGACATGACAGGGGACCTGAAGCTTTCTTT